Given below is one T cell receptor beta chain in context. Antigen unknown. One junction end disagrees with the germline gene, perhaps due to a read error. This record belongs to a study of PD-1 blockade in mismatch repair-deficient tumors. This CDR3 contains 11 residues. Per the germline V gene, CDR1 is SNHLY and CDR2 is FYNNEI. The study's findings and limits: Tumor-resident clones, often undetectable pretreatment in blood, expanded then contracted after pembrolizumab.

Mismatch repair deficiency was confirmed in all patients, by PCR or immunohistochemistry. TCR sequencing covered three patients who responded to pembrolizumab. The method was immunoSEQ multiplex PCR; TCRdb's version includes in-frame clones alone and lacks a portion of them. The data contain around 15,000 clones, 80% to 85% of them singletons. The clonotype comes from an adult with mismatch repair-deficient cancer. The input for sequencing was PBMCs, taken 4 weeks after starting pembrolizumab. The V gene is TRBV2, the J gene TRBJ2-2; D is unclear. This chain's CDR3 is CARRSTGELFF. DNA of the CDR3: TGTGCCCGCAGGAGTACCGGGGAGCTGTTTTTT.